One sample yielded the 13 T cell receptor beta chains listed below, sequenced in a study of shared clonotypes between healthy human individuals (dated by TCRdb to 2020 to 2022). Libraries were built with the immunoSEQ multiplex PCR assay. TCRdb carries this immuneACCESS record with in-frame sequences only. Its versions omit some clonotypes, under half of them owing to an unresolved V gene in the studies checked, with the rest unexplained. This sample lists about 2 million clones; roughly 94% were detected once. Jointly, the top ten make up 0.1% to 0.15% of the sample. The source material was naive CD4+ T cells sorted from blood. This specimen's cell subset or site label, per the study, means: CD45RA+ positively selected. The receptors were sampled from a man aged 18 to 29 in good health.

The V call is TRBV21-1, the J call TRBJ2-7; the DNA was not used to check the table's D call, TRBD2. TRBV21-1 is designated a pseudogene. This CDR3 contains 15 residues. CDR3 in DNA: TGTGCCAGCAGCAAAGACCAGCGGGTGAACTACGAGCAGTACTTC. Translation gives CASSKDQRVNYEQYF.

The V call is TRBV18, the J call TRBJ2-7, with D perhaps TRBD1 (6 bases). V was pared by 3 bases and J by 4 bases, with 16 bases between. The germline V gene encodes CDR1 KGHSH and CDR2 LQKENI. The CDR3 consists of 15 residues. Here the CDR3 reads CASSPGTRRGYEQYF. The CDR3 bases are TGTGCCAGCTCACCGGGGACACGGCGCGGGTACGAGCAGTACTTC.

This clone has only a few counts. The chain has TRBV7-2 and TRBJ2-1; D uncertain. The ends were cut back, 3 bases at V and 7 bases at J, with 4 bases in the middle. This CDR3 contains 11 residues. CDR1 SGHTA and CDR2 FQGNSA come from the germline V gene. The CDR3 protein is CASSFGNEQFF. In DNA, the CDR3 is TGTGCCAGCAGCTTCGGGAATGAGCAGTTCTTC.

V gene TRBV7-3 combines with J gene TRBJ1-2; D gene uncertain. This CDR3 has 15 residues. From germline, CDR1 is SGHTA and CDR2 FQGTGA. Trimming cost V 2 bases and J 5 bases, with 15 bases left between them. The CDR3 bases are TGTGCCAGCAGCTTATTGGTTCTCATACATTATGGCTACACCTTC. As protein: CASSLLVLIHYGYTF. The variable domain in full, completed from reference TRBV7-3 and TRBJ1-2, reads GAGVSQTPSNKVTEKGKYVELRCDPISGHTALYWYRQSLGQGPEFLIYFQGTGAADDSGLPNDRFFAVRPEGSVSTLKIQRTERGDSAVYLCASSLLVLIHYGYTFGSGTRLTVV.

This clone is a singleton in its sample. The sample contains more than one DNA sequence encoding this CDR3. CDR3 in amino acids: CASSLGQGFQETQYF. The CDR3 bases are TGTGCCAGCAGCTTAGGGCAGGGGTTTCAAGAGACCCAGTACTTC. V is TRBV5-4 and J is TRBJ2-5, with D maybe TRBD1 (6 bases). The length of the CDR3 is 15 residues. Germline CDR1 SGHNT, CDR2 YYREEE (reference sequence). Deletions cut 2 bases from V and 2 bases from J, with 13 bases between.

This clone appeared once. Within the sample, other DNA sequences also encode this same CDR3. The chain combines TRBV5-1 with TRBJ1-3, with D possibly being TRBD1 (5 bases). This CDR3 has 14 amino acids. Germline loops: CDR1 SGHRS, CDR2 YFSETQ. Trimming removed 4 bases from V and 0 bases from J, with 8 bases in between. As DNA, the CDR3 is TGCGCCAGCAGCCAGGGTAGCTCTGGAAACACCATATATTTT. This encodes CASSQGSSGNTIYF.

This chain links TRBV28 with TRBJ1-5; TRBD1 is a possible D gene (5 bases). The germline CDR1 and CDR2 sequences are MDHEN and SYDVKM. The CDR3 runs to 14 residues. The V end was cut by 3 bases, the J end by 3 bases, with 9 bases between. In nucleotides, the CDR3 is TGTGCCAGCAGTTTGTTGGGGCCCAATCAGCCCCAGCATTTT. Translation: CASSLLGPNQPQHF. The variable domain in full, completed from reference TRBV28 and TRBJ1-5, reads DVKVTQSSRYLVKRTGEKVFLECVQDMDHENMFWYRQDPGLGLRLIYFSYDVKMKEKGDIPEGYSVSREKKERFSLILESASTNQTSMYLCASSLLGPNQPQHFGDGTRLSIL.

The chain carries TRBV7-2 and TRBJ1-1; D gene ambiguous. Trimming cost V 7 bases and J 5 bases, with 14 bases left between them. This CDR3 spans 13 amino acids. The germline V gene has CDR1 SGHTA and CDR2 FQGNSA. CDR3 protein: CASTPRWGTEAFF. The CDR3 bases are TGTGCCAGCACCCCTAGGTGGGGAACTGAAGCTTTCTTT.

The chain recombines TRBV9 with TRBJ2-5, with TRBD2 as a possible D gene (5 bases). V lost 3 bases to trimming and J lost 3 bases, with 18 bases between them. Germline CDR1 and CDR2: SGDLS and YYNGEE. CDR3 length equals 16 residues. CDR3 coding DNA: TGTGCCAGCAGCGCCCCTTCAGCCGGGAAAGAAGAGACCCAGTACTTC. As protein: CASSAPSAGKEETQYF.

CDR3 protein: CASSDYGGTGPYEQYF. CDR3 in DNA: TGTGCCAGCAGTGACTACGGGGGGACAGGGCCCTACGAGCAGTACTTC. V usage is TRBV6-4 and J usage is TRBJ2-7, with 9 bases identical to TRBD1. The length of the CDR3 is 16 residues. CDR1 and CDR2 (germline): MRHNA, SNTAGT. The J segment lost 2 bases and the V segment lost 1 base, leaving 6 bases of the junction unmatched.

J is TRBJ2-3 and V is TRBV10-3; D ambiguous. This CDR3 is built from 16 residues. CDR1 is ENHRY and CDR2 is SYGVKD in the germline V gene. Deletions cut 4 bases from V and 0 bases from J, with 14 bases between. The CDR3 here is CAISASSRISTDTQYF. Written as DNA, the CDR3 is TGTGCCATCAGTGCGTCATCAAGAATTAGCACAGATACGCAGTATTTT.

This chain connects TRBV7-2 to TRBJ2-7; 7 bases line up with TRBD1. This CDR3 has 15 residues. Per the germline V gene, CDR1 is SGHTA and CDR2 is FQGNSA. Trimming took 2 bases from V and 3 from J; bases not matched to a gene: 7. CDR3 DNA: TGTGCCAGCAGCTTATCTGACAGGGCGCGCTACGAGCAGTACTTC. Protein sequence: CASSLSDRARYEQYF.

The rearrangement joins TRBV5-4 to TRBJ2-3; D is possibly TRBD2 (5 bases). The CDR3 covers 15 residues. V dropped 4 bases and J dropped 3 bases, with 15 bases sitting between them. The germline CDR1 and CDR2 sequences are SGHNT and YYREEE (reference sequence). The DNA of the CDR3 is TGTGCCAGCAGCCCGGGGATGGTAGGGACAGATACGCAGTATTTT. The encoded protein is CASSPGMVGTDTQYF. Looking up the rest from reference TRBV5-4 and TRBJ2-3 gives the full variable domain: ETGVTQSPTHLIKTRGQQVTLRCSSQSGHNTVSWYQQALGQGPQFIFQYYREEENGRGNFPPRFSGLQFPNYSSELNVNALELDDSALYLCASSPGMVGTDTQYFGPGTRLTVL.